These 19 T cell receptor beta chains originate from one sample sequenced in a study of T cell changes during pregnancy in multiple sclerosis. The repertoire was sequenced with immunoSEQ multiplex PCR; TCRdb's copy has only in-frame clones and lacks some. The sample lists 30,000 to 35,000 clones, roughly 90% occurring once. The sample in question was CD8+ T cells from peripheral blood mononuclear cells, obtained after pregnancy. These receptors were taken from a female donor with multiple sclerosis, enrolled in a pregnancy study.

This chain connects TRBV4-3 to TRBJ2-7; 7 nucleotides line up with TRBD1. V was pared by 4 bases and J by 3 bases, with 9 bases of the junction left unmatched. The V gene's germline CDR1 is LGHNA and CDR2 YSLEER. The CDR3 runs 15 residues. CDR3 region: CASSPDRDSLYEQYF. The CDR3 DNA is TGCGCCAGCAGCCCCGACCGGGACAGCCTCTACGAGCAGTACTTC.

The sample holds one count of this clone. The chain carries TRBV21-1 and TRBJ2-5; TRBD2, the D gene given by the table, was not confirmed from the DNA. TRBV21-1 is designated a pseudogene. CDR3 size: 15 residues. The CDR3 here is CASSKGVSIQETQYF. The CDR3 DNA sequence: TGTGCCAGCAGCAAAGGCGTCTCCATACAAGAGACCCAGTACTTC.

The chain has TRBV9 and TRBJ1-2; the D gene is possibly TRBD1 (5 bases). The V gene lost 0 bases and the J gene lost 2 bases, with 11 bases spanning the gap. The germline V gene has CDR1 SGDLS and CDR2 YYNGEE. The CDR3 consists of 15 residues. CDR3 DNA: TGTGCCAGCAGCGTAGGTAGGGGTACCAACTATGGCTACACCTTC. It specifies CASSVGRGTNYGYTF.

The V and J genes are TRBV6-1 and TRBJ2-7; TRBD1 matches 10 bases. The CDR3 extends over 14 amino acids. Germline V gene lookup returns CDR1 MNHNS and CDR2 SASEGT. V shed 7 bases, J shed 7 bases, and the junction held 10 bases outside the gene matches. The CDR3 DNA reads TGTGCCAGCAATTCCCTCGGGACAGGGGTAGAGCAGTACTTC. As protein: CASNSLGTGVEQYF.

This rearrangement joins TRBV9 to TRBJ1-4; D gene ambiguous. Germline assignment: CDR1 SGDLS and CDR2 YYNGEE. The CDR3 runs to 15 residues. V lost 3 bases and J 4 bases, leaving 13 bases between the germline ends. CDR3 DNA: TGTGCCAGCAGCGAGGCCGAGGGCCATAATGAAAAACTGTTTTTT. Amino acid sequence: CASSEAEGHNEKLFF.

This chain connects TRBV27 to TRBJ1-2; 7 positions agree with TRBD1. Germline CDR1 is MNHEY and CDR2 is SMNVEV (reference sequence). The CDR3 loop spans 16 amino acids. Trimming removed 1 base from V and 6 bases from J; junction bases left unmatched: 11. The CDR3 region is CASSLLGTEKVHGYTF. In DNA, the CDR3 is TGTGCCAGCAGTTTATTGGGGACAGAGAAGGTCCATGGCTACACCTTC.

The rearrangement uses TRBV5-1 and TRBJ2-1; D is unclear. Looked up from germline, CDR1 is SGHRS and CDR2 is YFSETQ. Deletions cut 2 bases from V and 8 bases from J, with 8 bases between. The length of the CDR3 is 12 residues. The DNA for the CDR3 is TGCGCCAGCAGCTTATACGGAGATGAGCAGTTCTTC. As protein: CASSLYGDEQFF. Supplemented by reference TRBV5-1 and TRBJ2-1, the full variable domain reads KAGVTQTPRYLIKTRGQQVTLSCSPISGHRSVSWYQQTPGQGLQFLFEYFSETQRNKGNFPGRFSGRQFSNSRSEMNVSTLELGDSALYLCASSLYGDEQFFGPGTRLTVL.

The rearrangement links TRBV10-3 to TRBJ1-1; tentatively, D is TRBD1 (6 bases). V was pared by 7 bases and J by 1 base, with 16 bases between. CDR1 is ENHRY, CDR2 SYGVKD, per germline. The CDR3 covers 15 residues. The CDR3 DNA is TGTGCCATCAATTCACAACAGGGCGGGAACACTGAAGCTTTCTTT. Its translation is CAINSQQGGNTEAFF.

V is TRBV9 and J is TRBJ1-1, with 8 bases aligning to TRBD1. Looked up from germline, CDR1 is SGDLS and CDR2 is YYNGEE. V shed 4 bases, J shed 4 bases, and the junction held 6 bases outside the gene matches. CDR3 size: 14 residues. The DNA of the CDR3 is TGTGCCAGCAGCCCAGGACAGGGTTCCACTGAAGCTTTCTTT. Translating gives CASSPGQGSTEAFF.

Remarks on this clone: Other DNA sequences in this specimen translate into the identical CDR3. The rearrangement uses TRBV13 and TRBJ1-5, with D possibly matching TRBD1 (5 bases). Trimming took off 4 bases at V and 3 bases at J, with 10 bases between the two ends. Germline-derived CDR1 and CDR2 are PRHDT and FYEKMQ (reference sequence). This CDR3 spans 14 amino acids. The chain's CDR3 is CASSSGRVNQPQHF. As DNA, the CDR3 is TGTGCCAGCAGCTCGGGCAGGGTCAATCAGCCCCAGCATTTT.

The rearrangement joins TRBV9 to TRBJ1-5, with TRBD1 identical over 7 bases. Germline assignment: CDR1 SGDLS and CDR2 YYNGEE. J was trimmed by 5 bases and V by 0 bases; bases with no gene match: 5. This CDR3 has 15 residues. CDR3 amino acids: CASSVGVGGDQPQHF. CDR3 nucleotides: TGTGCCAGCAGCGTAGGGGTAGGGGGCGATCAGCCCCAGCATTTT.

This clone has a handful of counts. This chain links TRBV4-3 with TRBJ2-7; D is unclear. Per germline, CDR1 LGHNA and CDR2 YSLEER. CDR3 length equals 14 residues. V gave up 0 bases and J gave up 1 base, with 7 bases separating them. The CDR3 DNA sequence: TGCGCCAGCAGCCAAGATTCGTCTTCCTACGAGCAGTACTTC. Translated: CASSQDSSSYEQYF.

This chain joins TRBV9 and TRBJ1-5, with a tentative D call TRBD1 (6 bases). Germline CDR1 SGDLS, CDR2 YYNGEE. This CDR3 has 14 amino acids. Trimming pared 4 bases from V and 5 bases from J, leaving 13 bases between. CDR3 coding DNA: TGTGCCAGCAGCCCGGGAGGGGGATATCAGCCCCAGCATTTT. This gives the protein CASSPGGGYQPQHF.

The V and J genes are TRBV15 and TRBJ1-5, with 7 bases identical to TRBD1. The CDR3 contains 16 residues. Germline CDR1 reads LNHNV; CDR2 reads YYDKDF (reference sequence). Germline trimming cut 1 base from V and 3 bases from J; bases unmatched to any gene: 6. The CDR3 DNA sequence: TGTGCCACCAGCAGAGGCCGACAGGGCCCCAATCAGCCCCAGCATTTT. It yields the protein CATSRGRQGPNQPQHF.

The J gene is TRBJ1-1, the V gene TRBV6-1; a weak D match, TRBD1 (6 bases). Germline values: CDR1 MNHNS, CDR2 SASEGT. The CDR3 sequence is 11 residues long. Trimming removed 3 bases at V and 11 bases at J, with 10 bases between. The CDR3 spells CASSDLDRAFF. The CDR3 bases are TGTGCCAGCAGTGATCTCGACAGGGCTTTCTTT.

This sequence joins TRBV4-3 and TRBJ1-1; D possibly corresponds to TRBD1 (5 bases). The CDR3 length is 14 residues. Germline CDR1 is LGHNA and CDR2 is YSLEER. V lost 7 bases and J lost 4, with 16 bases in between. The CDR3 spells CASTPGQGGTEAFF. DNA of the CDR3: TGCGCCAGCACCCCAGGGCAGGGCGGCACTGAAGCTTTCTTT.

The chain is built from TRBV9 and TRBJ2-3; 8 bases match TRBD2. Germline-derived CDR1 and CDR2 are SGDLS and YYNGEE. J was trimmed by 2 bases and V by 6 bases; bases with no gene match: 5. The CDR3 consists of 14 residues. DNA of the CDR3: TGTGCCAGCACCTATAGCGGGGTCACAGATACGCAGTATTTT. This gives the protein CASTYSGVTDTQYF.

The chain uses TRBV5-6 and TRBJ2-2; 7 nucleotides match TRBD1. V lost 3 bases to trimming and J lost 4 bases; unmatched junction nucleotides: 9. The germline V gene encodes CDR1 SGHDT and CDR2 YYEEEE. This CDR3 spans 16 amino acids. The CDR3 DNA follows: TGTGCCAGCAGCTGGGGCCTGACAGGGTCCACCGGGGAGCTGTTTTTT. Translating it yields CASSWGLTGSTGELFF.

In DNA form, the CDR3 reads TGCGCCAGCAGCCCCCGGGACAGGGGGCATGGCGGCTACACCTTC. Its protein is CASSPRDRGHGGYTF. This rearrangement joins TRBV5-1 to TRBJ1-2; 12 nucleotides match TRBD1. The CDR3 sequence is 15 residues long. CDR1 is SGHRS and CDR2 is YFSETQ in the germline V gene. The ends lost 4 bases at V and 8 bases at J; junction bases unmatched: 9.